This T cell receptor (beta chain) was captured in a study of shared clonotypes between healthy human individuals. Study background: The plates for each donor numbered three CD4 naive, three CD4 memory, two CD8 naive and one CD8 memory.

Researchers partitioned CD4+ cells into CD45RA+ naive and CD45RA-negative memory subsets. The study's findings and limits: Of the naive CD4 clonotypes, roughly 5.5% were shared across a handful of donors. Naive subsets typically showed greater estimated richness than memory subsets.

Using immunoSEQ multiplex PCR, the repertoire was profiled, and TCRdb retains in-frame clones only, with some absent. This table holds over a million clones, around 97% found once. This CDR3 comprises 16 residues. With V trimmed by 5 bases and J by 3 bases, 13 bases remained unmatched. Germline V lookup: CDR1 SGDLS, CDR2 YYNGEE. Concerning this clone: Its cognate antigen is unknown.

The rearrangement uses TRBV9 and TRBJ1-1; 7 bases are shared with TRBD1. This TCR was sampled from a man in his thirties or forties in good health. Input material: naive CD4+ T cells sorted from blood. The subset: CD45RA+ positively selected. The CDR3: CASSLEKQGSDTEAFF. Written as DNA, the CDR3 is TGTGCCAGCAGTCTCGAAAAACAGGGGTCAGACACTGAAGCTTTCTTT.